The source of this TCR beta chain is a study of shared T cell receptors in the human thymus. The CDR3 consists of 16 residues. CDR1 and CDR2 (germline): SNHLY, FYNNEI. V was clipped by 0 bases and J by 4 bases; unmatched bases: 4. Profiled with immunoSEQ multiplex PCR; TCRdb holds only in-frame clones, not every one. The data hold some 700,000 clones, with roughly 90% observed a single time. The same sample was also studied in work on human thymus T cells. In that study: Those donating were healthy Finnish infants in corrective surgery for congenital heart defects. The thymus was resected at corrective cardiac surgery. Seemingly biased V and J gene usage marked thymic and blood repertoires. Highly overlapping thymic repertoires in unrelated individuals were reported by related research.

The sample taken for sequencing was thymocytes. This sequence originates from a boy under two years old with a congenital heart defect. The chain recombines TRBV2 with TRBJ2-1, with 9 positions matching TRBD1. DNA for the CDR3: TGTGCCAGCAGTGAAGCCACCGGGACAGGGTACAATGAGCAGTTCTTC. Its translation: CASSEATGTGYNEQFF.